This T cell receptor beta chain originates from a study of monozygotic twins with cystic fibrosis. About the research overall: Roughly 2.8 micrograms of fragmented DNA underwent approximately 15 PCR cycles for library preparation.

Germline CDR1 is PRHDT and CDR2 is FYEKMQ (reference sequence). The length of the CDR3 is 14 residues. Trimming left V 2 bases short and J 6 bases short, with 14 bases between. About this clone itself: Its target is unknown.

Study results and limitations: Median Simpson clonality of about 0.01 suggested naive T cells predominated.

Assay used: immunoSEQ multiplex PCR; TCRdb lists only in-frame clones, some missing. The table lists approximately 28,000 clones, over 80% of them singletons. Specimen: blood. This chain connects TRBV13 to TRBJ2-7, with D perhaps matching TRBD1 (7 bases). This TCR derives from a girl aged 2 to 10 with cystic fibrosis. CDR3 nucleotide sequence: TGTGCCAGCAGCTTATCTCAGGGGGGAAGCGAGCAGTACTTC. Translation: CASSLSQGGSEQYF.